A single sample gave rise to the 26 T cell receptor beta chains below, sequenced in a study of OX40 agonist ivuxolimab in advanced cancers. Data came from immunoSEQ multiplex PCR; TCRdb stores just in-frame clones and leaves some out. The sample holds about 73,000 clones, about nine tenths seen once. The material sequenced was CD4+ or CD8+ T cells sorted from blood, taken in a trial of the OX40 agonist ivuxolimab. These receptors were taken from an adult with an advanced solid tumor such as melanoma, head and neck, liver or kidney cancer.

This rearrangement joins TRBV27 to TRBJ2-2, with D hard to call. The germline gives CDR1 MNHEY, CDR2 SMNVEV (reference sequence). Trimming left V 5 bases short and J 5 bases short, with 12 bases between. This CDR3 spans 14 amino acids. The CDR3 sequence is CASSRLRETGELFF. The DNA of the CDR3 is TGTGCCAGCAGTAGACTGCGAGAGACCGGGGAGCTGTTTTTT.

This chain links TRBV18 with TRBJ2-2; D is uncertain. The CDR3 is made up of 14 amino acids. The germline CDR1 and CDR2 sequences are KGHSH and LQKENI. The V and J ends lost 3 bases and 0 bases respectively, with 5 bases between them. The CDR3: CASSPDANTGELFF. The CDR3 DNA reads TGTGCCAGCTCACCCGATGCGAACACCGGGGAGCTGTTTTTT.

In its sample, this clone was seen a few times. The gene calls are TRBV9 and TRBJ1-2; D remains ambiguous. The germline V gene has CDR1 SGDLS and CDR2 YYNGEE. Trimming took off 8 bases at V and 5 bases at J, with 16 bases between the two ends. The CDR3 is made up of 13 amino acids. CDR3 nucleotide sequence: TGTGCCAGGACTTTAGAAACGACATATGGCTACACCTTC. Protein: CARTLETTYGYTF. Full variable domain (rest looked up from reference TRBV9 and TRBJ1-2): DSGVTQTPKHLITATGQRVTLRCSPRSGDLSVYWYQQSLDQGLQFLIQYYNGEERAKGNILERFSAQQFPDLHSELNLSSLELGDSALYFCARTLETTYGYTFGSGTRLTVV.

The chain carries TRBV5-1 and TRBJ2-3, with D perhaps TRBD2 (5 bases). CDR3 length equals 13 residues. The V end lost 4 bases, the J end lost 5 bases, and 11 bases lay between the germline ends. Germline loops: CDR1 SGHRS, CDR2 YFSETQ. CDR3 residues: CASSPGNGDTQYF. The CDR3 DNA is TGCGCCAGCAGCCCGGGGAATGGAGATACGCAGTATTTT.

The gene calls are TRBV5-1 and TRBJ2-2; D unclear. The CDR3 sequence is 13 residues long. CDR1 SGHRS and CDR2 YFSETQ come from the germline V gene. Trimming cost V 2 bases and J 1 base, with 3 bases left between them. CDR3 coding DNA: TGCGCCAGCAGCTTCCAGAACACCGGGGAGCTGTTTTTT. Translating gives CASSFQNTGELFF.

This sequence joins TRBV29-1 and TRBJ1-4, with D perhaps matching TRBD1 (5 bases). Per germline, CDR1 SQVTM and CDR2 ANQGSEA. V gave up 6 bases and J gave up 3 bases, with 14 bases separating them. The CDR3 sequence is 14 residues long. The CDR3 bases are TGCAGCGTCGTCGATTTAGGGGCTAATGAAAAACTGTTTTTT. This codes for CSVVDLGANEKLFF.

The table lists this clone with a count of one. V and J are TRBV4-2 and TRBJ2-7; weak D call: TRBD2 (6 bases). Trimming cost V 0 bases and J 7 bases, with 13 bases left between them. The CDR3 is 14 amino acids. Looked up from germline, CDR1 is LGHNA and CDR2 is YNFKEQ. The CDR3 DNA follows: TGTGCCAGCAGCCAAGATCCTAATGCGGGGGAGCAGTACTTC. Translating it yields CASSQDPNAGEQYF.

This sequence joins TRBV30 and TRBJ1-2; D not certain. CDR1 is GTSNPN and CDR2 is SVGIG in the germline V gene (reference sequence). The CDR3 is made up of 12 amino acids. V dropped 0 bases and J dropped 4 bases, with 6 bases sitting between them. This CDR3 reads CAWSVKSYGYTF. The CDR3 coding sequence is TGTGCCTGGAGTGTGAAGTCCTATGGCTACACCTTC. The variable domain in full, completed from reference TRBV30 and TRBJ1-2, reads SQTIHQWPATLVQPVGSPLSLECTVEGTSNPNLYWYRQAAGRGLQLLFYSVGIGQISSEVPQNLSASRPQDRQFILSSKKLLLSDSGFYLCAWSVKSYGYTFGSGTRLTVV.

This sequence joins TRBV27 and TRBJ1-3; no definite D call. From germline, CDR1 is MNHEY and CDR2 SMNVEV (reference sequence). V lost 7 bases and J 0 bases, leaving 7 bases between the germline ends. This CDR3 is built from 13 residues. The CDR3 nucleotides are TGTGCCAGCAAGAGTAACTCTGGAAACACCATATATTTT. The encoded protein is CASKSNSGNTIYF.

The V call is TRBV4-1, the J call TRBJ2-3, with TRBD2 matching 7 bases. The trim removed 4 bases at V and 0 bases at J, leaving 4 bases unmatched. The CDR3 is 15 amino acids. Per the germline V gene, CDR1 is MGHRA and CDR2 is YSYEKL. This CDR3 is CASSPGGTSTDTQYF. CDR3 nucleotides: TGCGCCAGCAGCCCCGGGGGGACTAGCACAGATACGCAGTATTTT.

The CDR3 reads CASSPRISTDTQYF. CDR3 nucleotides: TGTGCCAGCAGCCCCCGTATTAGCACAGATACGCAGTATTTT. The J gene is TRBJ2-3, the V gene TRBV7-9; D not resolved. Trimming took off 5 bases at V and 0 bases at J, with 9 bases between the two ends. The CDR3 sequence is 14 residues long. Per germline, CDR1 SEHNR and CDR2 FQNEAQ (reference sequence).

V gene TRBV6-6 combines with J gene TRBJ1-1, with D perhaps matching TRBD1 (6 bases). CDR1 and CDR2 (germline): MNHNY, SVGAGI (reference sequence). Trimming removed 0 bases at V and 7 bases at J, with 12 bases between. The CDR3 has 14 residues. CDR3 protein: CASSYSISRGEAFF. The CDR3 DNA reads as TGTGCCAGCAGTTACTCGATCTCCAGGGGTGAAGCTTTCTTT.

This clone appeared a few times. The rearrangement uses TRBV2 and TRBJ1-2, with TRBD1 matching over 9 bases. CDR3 length: 12 residues. V was pared by 6 bases and J by 6 bases, with 2 bases of the junction left unmatched. Germline V gene data show CDR1 as SNHLY and CDR2 as FYNNEI. This CDR3 is CASRRTGDGYTF. CDR3 coding DNA: TGTGCCAGCAGGCGGACAGGGGATGGCTACACCTTC.

The chain has TRBV6-1 and TRBJ1-3; D is undetermined. Germline values: CDR1 MNHNS, CDR2 SASEGT. Trimming took off 4 bases at V and 2 bases at J, with 12 bases between the two ends. The CDR3 extends over 15 amino acids. This CDR3 reads CASSALEGPGNTIYF. The CDR3 nucleotides are TGTGCCAGCAGTGCTCTAGAGGGTCCTGGAAACACCATATATTTT.

This clone was seen only once. The chain joins TRBV6-5 to TRBJ2-7, with a tentative D call TRBD2 (5 bases). V shed 0 bases and J shed 3 bases, with 6 bases lying between them. Germline V gene sequence: CDR1 MNHEY, CDR2 SVGAGI. CDR3 length equals 13 residues. The CDR3 protein is CASSYSGNYEQYF. The CDR3 coding sequence is TGTGCCAGCAGTTACTCCGGGAACTACGAGCAGTACTTC.

The chain is built from TRBV11-2 and TRBJ1-1; D gene ambiguous. Germline values: CDR1 SGHAT, CDR2 FQNNGV. The length of the CDR3 is 15 residues. Between the trimmed V and J ends, which lost 1 base and 1 base, there was a span of 10 bases. The CDR3 DNA sequence: TGTGCCAGCAGCTTAGCGCTGACCACGAACACTGAAGCTTTCTTT. This gives the protein CASSLALTTNTEAFF.

This clone was found once. The V and J genes are TRBV18 and TRBJ2-5; 7 nucleotides match TRBD2. Trimming removed 3 bases from V and 2 bases from J; junction bases left unmatched: 9. This CDR3 is 16 amino acids long. Germline CDR1 and CDR2: KGHSH and LQKENI. CDR3 nucleotides: TGTGCCAGCTCACCCACCCCCGGGGGGTTTCAAGAGACCCAGTACTTC. Residues: CASSPTPGGFQETQYF.

The V gene is TRBV20-1, the J gene TRBJ2-7; D remains unclear. This CDR3 comprises 11 residues. Trimming stripped 2 bases from V and 2 bases from J, with 4 bases between. Germline assignment: CDR1 DFQATT and CDR2 SNEGSKA (reference sequence). The CDR3 protein is CSARHTYEQYF. CDR3 nucleotide sequence: TGCAGTGCTAGACATACCTACGAGCAGTACTTC.

The rearrangement joins TRBV15 to TRBJ1-1; D not resolved. Trimming left V 3 bases short and J 1 base short, with 9 bases between. CDR3 length equals 14 residues. Germline CDR1 and CDR2: LNHNV and YYDKDF (reference sequence). CDR3 sequence: CATSRETANTEAFF. CDR3 in DNA: TGTGCCACCAGCAGGGAGACGGCGAACACTGAAGCTTTCTTT.

The chain is built from TRBV6-1 and TRBJ2-4; D may be TRBD1 (5 bases). CDR3 length: 13 amino acids. Germline CDR1 is MNHNS and CDR2 is SASEGT. The germline V and J ends were trimmed by 3 bases and 4 bases, with 7 bases remaining between them. This CDR3 reads CASSENRKNIQYF. The CDR3 DNA reads as TGTGCCAGCAGTGAGAACAGGAAAAACATTCAGTACTTC.

The rearrangement uses TRBV4-1 and TRBJ2-3; D may be TRBD2 (6 bases). CDR1 and CDR2 (germline): MGHRA, YSYEKL. V lost 1 base and J lost 7, with 18 bases in between. The CDR3 is made up of 16 amino acids. The CDR3 nucleotides read TGCGCCAGCAGCCAAGGAGGCGGGACCTACCCTAATACGCAGTATTTT. Translation gives CASSQGGGTYPNTQYF.

The chain employs TRBV4-2 and TRBJ2-5, with 12 nucleotides matching TRBD2. CDR1 and CDR2 (germline): LGHNA, YNFKEQ. The CDR3 covers 16 residues. Unmatched junction bases numbered 2, after V lost 1 base and J lost 2 bases. Written as DNA, the CDR3 is TGTGCCAGCAGCCAAGCCCTAGCGGGGGGGCAAGAGACCCAGTACTTC. This encodes CASSQALAGGQETQYF.

Only one count was recorded for this clone. This chain joins TRBV7-9 and TRBJ2-7; perhaps TRBD1 as D (6 bases). V was clipped by 5 bases and J by 7 bases, with 15 bases between them. Germline CDR1 is SEHNR and CDR2 is FQNEAQ (reference sequence). This CDR3 has 13 residues. Here the CDR3 reads CASSVHRAGEQYF. CDR3 nucleotide sequence: TGTGCCAGCAGCGTTCACAGGGCCGGAGAGCAGTACTTC. The full variable domain, its missing parts supplied by reference TRBV7-9 and TRBJ2-7, is DTGVSQNPRHKITKRGQNVTFRCDPISEHNRLYWYRQTLGQGPEFLTYFQNEAQLEKSRLLSDRFSAERPKGSFSTLEIQRTEQGDSAMYLCASSVHRAGEQYFGPGTRLTVT.

The rearrangement links TRBV10-3 to TRBJ2-1; 12 positions match TRBD2. With 6 bases clipped from V and 7 bases from J, the junction kept 4 bases outside the gene matches. Germline V lookup: CDR1 ENHRY, CDR2 SYGVKD. The CDR3 spans 14 residues. CDR3 DNA sequence: TGTGCCATCAGCGAAGGGACTAGCGGGAATGAGCAGTTCTTC. Protein sequence: CAISEGTSGNEQFF.

The chain couples TRBV28 to TRBJ2-7; D perhaps matches TRBD1 (6 bases). CDR3 length equals 13 residues. The germline V gene encodes CDR1 MDHEN and CDR2 SYDVKM. Deletions cut 3 bases from V and 4 bases from J, with 10 bases between. In DNA form, the CDR3 reads TGTGCCAGCAGTTTGCCAGGGGCTTACGAGCAGTACTTC. Protein sequence: CASSLPGAYEQYF.

The gene calls are TRBV10-3 and TRBJ2-7; 8 nucleotides align to TRBD2. The V segment lost 0 bases and the J segment 0 bases; nucleotides outside the gene matches: 7. This CDR3 spans 17 amino acids. Germline V gene sequence: CDR1 ENHRY, CDR2 SYGVKD. The CDR3 here is CAISESLAALSSYEQYF. CDR3 nucleotides: TGTGCCATCAGTGAGTCACTAGCGGCCTTGAGCTCCTACGAGCAGTACTTC.